This T cell receptor beta chain was recorded in a study of blood T cell repertoires in COVID-19. Study overall: Sources were T cells, B-cell-depleted T cells, or PBMCs; the material itself was cDNA or gDNA.

The CDR3 sequence is 16 residues long. Looked up from germline, CDR1 is SEHNR and CDR2 is FQNEAQ (reference sequence). The ends were cut back, 1 base at V and 1 base at J, with 11 bases in the middle. How the authors handled the data: Counts of nucleated cells, estimated from reference gene primer amplification, were obtained. The data were produced by immunoSEQ multiplex PCR, yet TCRdb's version contains in-frame clones alone and is incomplete. That table supplies the V and J calls and clone size; D and trimming were determined from the DNA. Of roughly 150,000 clones in the sample, around nine tenths were seen once.

This clonotype was sampled from a human donor in a cohort sampled during active COVID-19. Sequencing input: peripheral blood. The chain uses TRBV7-9 and TRBJ1-3; possible D gene TRBD1, 5 bases. The CDR3: CASSLGGAGSGNTIYF. CDR3 bases: TGTGCCAGCAGCTTAGGCGGGGCCGGATCTGGAAACACCATATATTTT.